The clone carrying this TCR beta chain showed up just once. Source study methods: It was from reference gene primer amplification that nucleated cell counts were estimated. Clones were read by immunoSEQ multiplex PCR, and TCRdb kept only the in-frame ones, dropping some. V and J calls and clone size are those listed in that table; D and trimming were worked out from the DNA. The table includes about 54,000 clones, just over 90% detected once. This specimen belongs to a study of blood T cell repertoires in COVID-19. Trimming took 7 bases from V and 1 from J, leaving 12 bases between them. This CDR3 has 14 residues. CDR1 and CDR2 (germline): MNHEY, SVGAGI.

The receptor comes from a woman aged 40 to 49 with active COVID-19. The chain couples TRBV6-5 to TRBJ2-3; tentative D call: TRBD1 (6 bases). The sequencing sample was made of peripheral blood. CDR3 sequence (DNA): TGTGCCAGCAAAACAGGGTTTGGCACAGATACGCAGTATTTT. It codes for CASKTGFGTDTQYF.